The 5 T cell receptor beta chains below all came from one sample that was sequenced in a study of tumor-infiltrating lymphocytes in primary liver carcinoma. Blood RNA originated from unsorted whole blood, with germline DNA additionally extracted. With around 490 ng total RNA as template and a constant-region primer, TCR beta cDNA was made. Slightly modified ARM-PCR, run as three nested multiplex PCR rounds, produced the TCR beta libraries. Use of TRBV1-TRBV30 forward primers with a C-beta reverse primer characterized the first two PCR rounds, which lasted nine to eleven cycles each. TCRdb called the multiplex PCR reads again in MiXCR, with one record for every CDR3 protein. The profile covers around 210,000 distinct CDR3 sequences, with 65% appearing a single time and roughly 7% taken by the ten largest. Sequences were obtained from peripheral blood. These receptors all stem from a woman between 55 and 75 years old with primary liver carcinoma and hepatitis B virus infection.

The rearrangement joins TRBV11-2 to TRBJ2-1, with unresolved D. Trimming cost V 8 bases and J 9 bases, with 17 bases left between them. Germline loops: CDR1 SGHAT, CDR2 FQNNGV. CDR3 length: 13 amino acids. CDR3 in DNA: TGTGCCAGCTCAATGGGCAGTGCAGCTGAGCAGTTCTTC. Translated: CASSMGSAAEQFF. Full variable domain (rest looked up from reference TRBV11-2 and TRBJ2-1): EAGVAQSPRYKIIEKRQSVAFWCNPISGHATLYWYQQILGQGPKLLIQFQNNGVVDDSQLPKDRFSAERLKGVDSTLKIQPAKLEDSAVYLCASSMGSAAEQFFGPGTRLTVL.

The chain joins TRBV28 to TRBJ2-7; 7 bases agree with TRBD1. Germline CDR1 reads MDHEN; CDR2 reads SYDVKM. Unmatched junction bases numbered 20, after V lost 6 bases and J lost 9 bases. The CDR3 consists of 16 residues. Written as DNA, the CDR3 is TGTGCCAGCAGCCCTCTCAGCCCACAGGGGACCCACGGGCAGTACTTC. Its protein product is CASSPLSPQGTHGQYF. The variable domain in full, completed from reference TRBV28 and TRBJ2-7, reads DVKVTQSSRYLVKRTGEKVFLECVQDMDHENMFWYRQDPGLGLRLIYFSYDVKMKEKGDIPEGYSVSREKKERFSLILESASTNQTSMYLCASSPLSPQGTHGQYFGPGTRLTVT.

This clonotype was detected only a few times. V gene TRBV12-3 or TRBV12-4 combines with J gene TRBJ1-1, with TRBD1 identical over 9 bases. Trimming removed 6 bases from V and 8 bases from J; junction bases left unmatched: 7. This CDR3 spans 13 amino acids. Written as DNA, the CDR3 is TGTGCCAGCAGACGACTTACAGGGGGCGAAGCTTTCTTT. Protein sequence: CASRRLTGGEAFF.

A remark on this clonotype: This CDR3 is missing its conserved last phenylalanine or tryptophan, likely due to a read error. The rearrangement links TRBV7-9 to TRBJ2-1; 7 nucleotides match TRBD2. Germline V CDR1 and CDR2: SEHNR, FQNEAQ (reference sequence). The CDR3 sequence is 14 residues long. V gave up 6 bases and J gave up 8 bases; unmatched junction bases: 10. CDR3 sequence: CASRSGTNDHEQFL. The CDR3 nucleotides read TGTGCCAGCAGGTCCGGGACTAACGATCATGAGCAGTTCCTC.

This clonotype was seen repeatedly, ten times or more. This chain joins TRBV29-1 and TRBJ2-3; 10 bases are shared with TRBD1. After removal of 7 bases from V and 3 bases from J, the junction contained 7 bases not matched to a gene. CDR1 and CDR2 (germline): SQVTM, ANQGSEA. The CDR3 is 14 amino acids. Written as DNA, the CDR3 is TGCAGCGCCCCGGACAGGGGGGGAACAGATACGCAGTATTTT. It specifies CSAPDRGGTDTQYF.